Sequencing of this T cell receptor beta chain was carried out in a study of control samples from healthy donors and cancer patients. Data came from immunoSEQ multiplex PCR; TCRdb stores just in-frame clones and leaves some out. The sample shows 2,000 to 2,500 clones, approximately 96% of them seen only once. The CDR3 runs to 15 residues. Germline V lookup: CDR1 SGHRS, CDR2 YFSETQ. V dropped 1 base and J dropped 5 bases, with 15 bases sitting between them. The source is a man between 65 and 79 years old with colorectal cancer. The chain employs TRBV5-1 and TRBJ2-5; TRBD1 or TRBD2 may be the D gene (7 bases each). The sample was PBMCs. CDR3 nucleotides: TGCGCCAGCAGCTTGTTGACAGGGAGGGTGGAGACCCAGTACTTC. Encoded protein: CASSLLTGRVETQYF. Supplemented by reference TRBV5-1 and TRBJ2-5, the full variable domain reads KAGVTQTPRYLIKTRGQQVTLSCSPISGHRSVSWYQQTPGQGLQFLFEYFSETQRNKGNFPGRFSGRQFSNSRSEMNVSTLELGDSALYLCASSLLTGRVETQYFGPGTRLLVL.